The T cell receptor (beta chain) under discussion was sequenced for a study of brain metastases from non-small cell lung cancer. Profiling relied on immunoSEQ multiplex PCR, and the TCRdb table lists in-frame clones only, not all of them. Of 2,200 or so clones listed, 85% to 90% were seen once; the top ten hold 8% to 9%. This CDR3 has 13 residues. CDR1 is SGHRS and CDR2 is YFSETQ in the germline V gene. The V and J ends lost 3 bases and 1 base respectively, with 7 bases between them. This chain links TRBV5-1 with TRBJ1-1; perhaps TRBD1 as D (5 bases). The specimen sequenced was tumor-adjacent normal tissue. The receptor was isolated from a donor aged 40 or over with non-small cell lung cancer. The CDR3: CASSSQGNTEAFF. CDR3 in DNA: TGCGCCAGCAGCTCCCAGGGGAACACTGAAGCTTTCTTT.